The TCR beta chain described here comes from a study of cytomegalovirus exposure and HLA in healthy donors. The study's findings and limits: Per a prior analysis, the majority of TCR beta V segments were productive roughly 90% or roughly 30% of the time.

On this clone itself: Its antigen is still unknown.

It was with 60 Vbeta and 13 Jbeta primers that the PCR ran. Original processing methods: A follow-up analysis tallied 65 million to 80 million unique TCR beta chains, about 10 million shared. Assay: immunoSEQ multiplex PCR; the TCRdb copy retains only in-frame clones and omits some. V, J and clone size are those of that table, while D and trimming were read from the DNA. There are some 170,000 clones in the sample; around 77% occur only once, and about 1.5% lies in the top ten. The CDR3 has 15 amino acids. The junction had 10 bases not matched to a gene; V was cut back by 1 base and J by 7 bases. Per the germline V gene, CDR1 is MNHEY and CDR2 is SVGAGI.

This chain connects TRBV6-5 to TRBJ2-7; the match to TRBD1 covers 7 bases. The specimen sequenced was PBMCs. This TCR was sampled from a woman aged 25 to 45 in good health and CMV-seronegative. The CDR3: CASSYFGQEAGEQYF. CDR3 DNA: TGTGCCAGCAGTTACTTTGGACAGGAGGCCGGGGAGCAGTACTTC.